The 25 T cell receptor beta chains below all came from one sample that was sequenced in a study of blood T cell repertoires in COVID-19. Generated by immunoSEQ multiplex PCR, the TCRdb table keeps only in-frame clones and is missing some. Of fewer than 150,000 clones in the sample, 70% to 90% were seen once. The sample taken for sequencing was peripheral blood. The source is a woman aged 45-65 years who had recovered from COVID-19.

V gene TRBV7-2 combines with J gene TRBJ2-6; D is perhaps TRBD2 (5 bases). V shed 5 bases and J shed 2 bases, with 10 bases lying between them. CDR3 size: 15 residues. The germline gives CDR1 SGHTA, CDR2 FQGNSA. CDR3 loop: CASSNGLTGANVLTF. The CDR3 bases are TGTGCCAGCAGCAACGGACTTACTGGGGCCAACGTCCTGACTTTC.

This sequence joins TRBV5-6 and TRBJ2-1; D call uncertain. CDR3 size: 12 residues. The V and J ends lost 4 bases and 9 bases respectively, with 11 bases between them. Germline-derived CDR1 and CDR2 are SGHDT and YYEEEE. The CDR3 spells CASSDGHSEQFF. CDR3 coding DNA: TGTGCCAGCAGCGACGGTCACAGTGAGCAGTTCTTC.

CDR3 sequence: CASRVREEYNSPLHF. The CDR3 DNA follows: TGTGCCAGCAGGGTCCGGGAGGAGTATAATTCACCCCTCCACTTT. This chain connects TRBV2 to TRBJ1-6; no reliable D call. The V gene's germline CDR1 is SNHLY and CDR2 FYNNEI. Deletions cut 6 bases from V and 4 bases from J, with 13 bases between. This CDR3 has 15 residues.

The genes are TRBV19 and TRBJ2-7; no firm D call. The CDR3 length is 15 residues. Per the germline V gene, CDR1 is LNHDA and CDR2 is SQIVND (reference sequence). The V end was cut by 4 bases, the J end by 1 base, with 14 bases between. The CDR3 is CASSTRGGASYEQYF. CDR3 nucleotide sequence: TGTGCCAGTAGTACCCGAGGCGGAGCTTCCTACGAGCAGTACTTC.

In DNA, the CDR3 is TGTGCCAGCAGCCAAGGATGGAAGGGGGGGACTGAAGCTTTCTTT. This gives the protein CASSQGWKGGTEAFF. The chain carries TRBV3-1 (or the pseudogene TRBV3-2) and TRBJ1-1, with a possible D match to TRBD1 (6 bases). CDR1 is LGHDT and CDR2 is YNNKEL in the germline V gene (reference sequence). Trimming took off 1 base at V and 5 bases at J, with 14 bases between the two ends. This CDR3 is built from 15 residues.

V is TRBV6-4 and J is TRBJ2-1; 11 bases agree with TRBD2. V was pared by 3 bases and J by 10 bases, with 2 bases of the junction left unmatched. Germline values: CDR1 MRHNA, CDR2 SNTAGT. This CDR3 has 13 residues. CDR3 nucleotides: TGTGCCAGCAGTGAAATAGCGGGGGGGGAGCAGTTCTTC. Its protein is CASSEIAGGEQFF.

The chain couples TRBV27 to TRBJ2-7; 7 nucleotides align to TRBD2. The CDR3 is 16 residues long. CDR1 is MNHEY and CDR2 is SMNVEV in the germline V gene (reference sequence). V dropped 2 bases and J dropped 2; count of bases not matched to a gene: 9. This CDR3 reads CASSLLGGRGAYEQYF. CDR3 nucleotide sequence: TGTGCCAGCAGTTTACTGGGCGGCCGGGGGGCCTACGAGCAGTACTTC.

V is TRBV2 and J is TRBJ1-2, with D unresolved. Deletions cut 5 bases from V and 7 bases from J, with 17 bases between. CDR1 is SNHLY, CDR2 FYNNEI, per germline. The CDR3 consists of 14 residues. The CDR3 DNA follows: TGTGCCAGCAGTTCGGACGGTCGAGGAGGTGGCTACACCTTC. Protein: CASSSDGRGGGYTF. The variable domain in full, completed from reference TRBV2 and TRBJ1-2, reads EPEVTQTPSHQVTQMGQEVILRCVPISNHLYFYWYRQILGQKVEFLVSFYNNEISEKSEIFDDQFSVERPDGSNFTLKIRSTKLEDSAMYFCASSSDGRGGGYTFGSGTRLTVV.

The rearrangement joins TRBV7-9 to TRBJ2-3; D may be TRBD2 (6 bases). The CDR3 extends over 14 amino acids. CDR1 and CDR2 (germline): SEHNR, FQNEAQ (reference sequence). The V gene lost 9 bases and the J gene lost 2 bases, with 15 bases spanning the gap. CDR3 bases: TGTGCCAGTCCCGGCGGGGCCCTCACAGATACGCAGTATTTT. Its translation is CASPGGALTDTQYF. The whole variable domain, remainder taken from reference TRBV7-9 and TRBJ2-3, is DTGVSQNPRHKITKRGQNVTFRCDPISEHNRLYWYRQTLGQGPEFLTYFQNEAQLEKSRLLSDRFSAERPKGSFSTLEIQRTEQGDSAMYLCASPGGALTDTQYFGPGTRLTVL.

A single count supports this clone. The chain uses TRBV6-1 and TRBJ1-2; weak D call: TRBD1 (6 bases). Trimming stripped 2 bases from V and 5 bases from J, with 9 bases between. The CDR3 runs 13 residues. Per the germline V gene, CDR1 is MNHNS and CDR2 is SASEGT. The CDR3 region is CASSERTVYGYTF. CDR3 coding DNA: TGTGCCAGCAGTGAACGGACAGTTTATGGCTACACCTTC.

This clone was detected only once. V usage is TRBV6-1 and J usage is TRBJ2-7; possible D gene TRBD1, 6 bases. The CDR3 contains 14 residues. CDR1 and CDR2 (germline): MNHNS, SASEGT. V gave up 5 bases and J gave up 2 bases, with 13 bases separating them. CDR3 protein: CASSLTGSTYEQYF. The CDR3 region has the DNA TGTGCCAGCAGTTTAACAGGGTCCACCTACGAGCAGTACTTC.

The chain recombines TRBV2 with TRBJ1-4; no reliable D call. The CDR3 length is 13 residues. V lost 1 base and J lost 8, with 8 bases in between. Germline CDR1 is SNHLY and CDR2 is FYNNEI. The CDR3 spells CASSEDLKEKLFF. CDR3 bases: TGTGCCAGCAGTGAAGACCTAAAGGAAAAACTGTTTTTT.

The chain carries TRBV3-1 (or the pseudogene TRBV3-2) and TRBJ2-2; D gene unclear. Germline V gene data show CDR1 as LGHDT and CDR2 as YNNKEL (reference sequence). The CDR3 runs 16 residues. The germline V and J ends were trimmed by 3 bases and 1 base, with 12 bases remaining between them. Written as DNA, the CDR3 is TGTGCCAGCAGCCAGGCGGCTAACGGGAACACCGGGGAGCTGTTTTTT. Its translation is CASSQAANGNTGELFF.

The chain employs TRBV20-1 and TRBJ2-1; 7 positions match TRBD2. With 6 bases clipped from V and 10 bases from J, the junction kept 6 bases outside the gene matches. This CDR3 has 11 amino acids. Germline V gene sequence: CDR1 DFQATT, CDR2 SNEGSKA (reference sequence). The DNA of the CDR3 is TGCAGTGCGGGACCGGGACTAGAGCAGTTCTTC. Its protein product is CSAGPGLEQFF.

V and J are TRBV2 and TRBJ1-6; perhaps TRBD1 as D (6 bases). Germline V gene lookup returns CDR1 SNHLY and CDR2 FYNNEI. This CDR3 has 15 residues. V was pared by 9 bases and J by 7 bases, with 19 bases between. CDR3 protein: CARSRDKWMNSPLHF. The DNA of the CDR3 is TGTGCCAGGAGCCGGGACAAATGGATGAATTCACCCCTCCACTTT.

The chain has TRBV2 and TRBJ2-5; 10 bases fit TRBD2. CDR1 and CDR2 from the germline V gene are SNHLY and FYNNEI. The CDR3 spans 14 residues. Trimming at V came to 6 bases and at J to 2 bases, leaving 3 bases not matched to a gene. The CDR3 DNA is TGTGCCAGCAGAGTACTAGCGGGGCAAGAGACCCAGTACTTC. Protein sequence: CASRVLAGQETQYF.

V gene TRBV2 combines with J gene TRBJ2-3; no definite D call. Germline lookup yields CDR1 SNHLY and CDR2 FYNNEI. Trimming removed 7 bases from V and 3 bases from J, with 8 bases in between. The CDR3 length is 12 residues. The CDR3 nucleotides read TGTGCCAGCACGAGCACGACAGATACGCAGTATTTT. Translated: CASTSTTDTQYF. Looking up the rest from reference TRBV2 and TRBJ2-3 gives the full variable domain: EPEVTQTPSHQVTQMGQEVILRCVPISNHLYFYWYRQILGQKVEFLVSFYNNEISEKSEIFDDQFSVERPDGSNFTLKIRSTKLEDSAMYFCASTSTTDTQYFGPGTRLTVL.

This clone appeared once. The chain links TRBV3-1 (or the pseudogene TRBV3-2) to TRBJ2-5; D gene ambiguous. The CDR3 is 12 amino acids. Per the germline V gene, CDR1 is LGHDT and CDR2 is YNNKEL (reference sequence). Trimming cost V 1 base and J 5 bases, with 5 bases left between them. CDR3 loop: CASSQARETQYF. CDR3 coding DNA: TGTGCCAGCAGCCAAGCGCGGGAGACCCAGTACTTC.

A few counts support this clone. The V gene is TRBV2, the J gene TRBJ1-5, with TRBD1 as a possible D gene (6 bases). This CDR3 has 14 residues. Germline V gives CDR1 SNHLY, CDR2 FYNNEI. V shed 2 bases and J shed 5 bases, with 10 bases lying between them. The CDR3: CASSEWDTDQPQHF. The CDR3 region has the DNA TGTGCCAGCAGTGAATGGGACACCGATCAGCCCCAGCATTTT.

This sequence joins TRBV11-2 and TRBJ2-7; 10 nucleotides line up with TRBD2. J lost 4 bases, V lost 6 bases, and 12 bases had no gene match. The CDR3 sequence is 16 residues long. Germline-derived CDR1 and CDR2 are SGHAT and FQNNGV. CDR3 in DNA: TGTGCCAGCAGGAAGCGGGAGGGCCTTAAAGATTACGAGCAGTACTTC. It translates to CASRKREGLKDYEQYF.

The chain joins TRBV10-3 to TRBJ2-3, with 10 bases lining up with TRBD2. The trim removed 7 bases at V and 5 bases at J, leaving 9 bases unmatched. The CDR3 length is 15 residues. CDR1 ENHRY and CDR2 SYGVKD come from the germline V gene. The CDR3 DNA reads as TGTGCCATCAAGGGCCTAGCGGGAGTTGGAGATACGCAGTATTTT. This codes for CAIKGLAGVGDTQYF.

CDR3 residues: CATSRGRDPSYEQYF. In DNA, the CDR3 is TGTGCCACCAGTCGGGGTCGCGACCCCTCCTACGAGCAGTACTTC. The chain uses TRBV24-1 and TRBJ2-7; D is perhaps TRBD2 (5 bases). Trimming removed 6 bases at V and 0 bases at J, with 14 bases between. This CDR3 spans 15 amino acids. Looked up from germline, CDR1 is KGHDR and CDR2 is SFDVKD.

V usage is TRBV30 and J usage is TRBJ2-3, with 8 bases lining up with TRBD2. From germline, CDR1 is GTSNPN and CDR2 SVGIG (reference sequence). Trimming removed 0 bases from V and 0 bases from J; junction bases left unmatched: 8. The CDR3 is made up of 17 amino acids. The CDR3 nucleotides are TGTGCCTGGAGTGTCCCCCGACTAGCGCTTAGCACAGATACGCAGTATTTT. Amino acid sequence: CAWSVPRLALSTDTQYF. The full variable domain, completed using reference TRBV30 and TRBJ2-3, is SQTIHQWPATLVQPVGSPLSLECTVEGTSNPNLYWYRQAAGRGLQLLFYSVGIGQISSEVPQNLSASRPQDRQFILSSKKLLLSDSGFYLCAWSVPRLALSTDTQYFGPGTRLTVL.

The chain couples TRBV11-2 to TRBJ2-5; possible D gene TRBD2, 6 bases. The CDR3 extends over 15 amino acids. V was shortened by 6 bases and J by 7 bases, with 21 bases between the two germline ends. The germline gives CDR1 SGHAT, CDR2 FQNNGV. CDR3 DNA: TGTGCCAGCAGGACTTTGCGGGACCTCCATGGGACCCAGTACTTC. This encodes CASRTLRDLHGTQYF. Drawing the rest from reference TRBV11-2 and TRBJ2-5, the complete variable domain is EAGVAQSPRYKIIEKRQSVAFWCNPISGHATLYWYQQILGQGPKLLIQFQNNGVVDDSQLPKDRFSAERLKGVDSTLKIQPAKLEDSAVYLCASRTLRDLHGTQYFGPGTRLLVL.

This clone appeared a single time. One junction end does not reproduce the germline sequence, and a read error may be involved. The chain combines TRBV6-5 with TRBJ2-1, with 16 bases fitting TRBD2. The CDR3 length is 13 residues. Germline loops: CDR1 MNHEY, CDR2 SVGAGI. The CDR3 region has the DNA TGTGCCAGCACCGGGACTAGCGGGGGGGCCTCGGTCTTC. It yields the protein CASTGTSGGASVF.